The rows below give T cell receptor beta chains drawn from one sample of a study of blood T cell repertoires in COVID-19. Data came from immunoSEQ multiplex PCR; TCRdb stores just in-frame clones and leaves some out. The data hold 350,000 or so clones, with about 88% observed a single time. Input material: PBMCs or T cells enriched from blood (not recorded which). The receptors stem from a woman in her 30s who had been exposed to COVID-19. The CDR3 runs from the conserved cysteine through the conserved F or W. The D gene is left open where the match is weak. Size is omitted from some rows. Given values are once, few, many or a class for expanded clones.

TRBV19	NA	NA	TRBJ2-6	CASSVRAPGANVLTF	TGTGCCAGTAGTGTCAGGGCGCCTGGGGCCAACGTCCTGACTTTC
TRBV11-2	NA	TRBD1	TRBJ1-2	CASSRQGANYGYTF	TGTGCCAGCAGCAGACAGGGGGCTAACTATGGCTACACCTTC
TRBV7-2	NA	NA	TRBJ2-5	CASSLVGTQERETQYF	TGTGCCAGCAGCTTAGTTGGGACTCAAGAAAGAGAGACCCAGTACTTC
TRBV6-5	few	TRBD1	TRBJ1-2	CASRSSGGLGYTF	TGTGCCAGCAGATCCTCAGGGGGCCTTGGCTACACCTTC
TRBV18	few	TRBD1	TRBJ2-2	CASSLGQGVGELFF	TGTGCCAGCTCACTCGGACAGGGTGTAGGGGAGCTGTTTTTT
TRBV27	NA	TRBD2	TRBJ2-5	CASSRQREEEETQYF	TGTGCCAGCAGTCGCCAGCGGGAGGAAGAGGAGACCCAGTACTTC
TRBV5-6	NA	TRBD1	TRBJ2-7	CASSQGAGYEQYF	TGTGCCAGCAGCCAGGGGGCGGGCTACGAGCAGTACTTC
TRBV27	NA	TRBD1	TRBJ1-1	CASSLNRGVTEAFF	TGTGCCAGCAGTTTAAACAGGGGGGTCACTGAAGCTTTCTTT
TRBV21-1	NA	NA	TRBJ1-2	CASSKVGADGYTF	TGTGCCAGCAGCAAAGTTGGAGCTGATGGCTACACCTTC
TRBV2	NA	TRBD2	TRBJ2-1	CARGTSGTGNEQFF	TGTGCCAGGGGTACTAGCGGGACGGGCAATGAGCAGTTCTTC
TRBV6-5	NA	NA	TRBJ1-1	CASSYSGGLGTEAFF	TGTGCCAGCAGTTACTCAGGGGGTCTCGGCACTGAAGCTTTCTTT
TRBV29-1	NA	NA	TRBJ1-5	CSVVGQGGQPQHF	TGCAGCGTTGTTGGGCAGGGAGGTCAGCCCCAGCATTTT
TRBV4-1	NA	NA	TRBJ2-1	CASSPSEGAFYNEQFF	TGCGCCAGCAGCCCGTCTGAGGGAGCGTTTTACAATGAGCAGTTCTTC
TRBV5-1	NA	NA	TRBJ1-3	CASSYRDSTVDTIYF	TGCGCCAGCAGCTATCGGGACTCCACGGTGGACACCATATATTTT
TRBV6-5	NA	NA	TRBJ2-1	CASSPGWYNEQFF	TGTGCCAGCAGCCCCGGGTGGTACAATGAGCAGTTCTTC
TRBV10-3	NA	NA	TRBJ2-1	CAISEGDEQFF	TGTGCCATCAGTGAAGGGGATGAGCAGTTCTTC
TRBV28	NA	NA	TRBJ1-2	CAILTAGPERGYTF	TGTGCCATCCTCACGGCGGGCCCCGAGAGGGGCTACACCTTC
TRBV27	NA	TRBD1	TRBJ1-2	CASRSGQEYFHGYTF	TGTGCCAGCAGATCGGGACAGGAGTATTTTCATGGCTACACCTTC
TRBV29-1	NA	NA	TRBJ2-1	CSISGDNEQFF	TGCAGCATTAGCGGAGACAATGAGCAGTTCTTC
TRBV28	NA	NA	TRBJ1-6	CASSPSGSYNSPLHF	TGTGCCAGCAGTCCCTCGGGCTCCTATAATTCACCCCTCCACTTT
TRBV27	NA	TRBD1	TRBJ1-2	CASSLQGEGYGYTF	TGTGCCAGCAGTTTACAGGGGGAAGGCTATGGCTACACCTTC
TRBV2	NA	TRBD2	TRBJ2-3	CASSFTSVPDTQYF	TGTGCCAGCAGTTTTACTAGCGTCCCAGATACGCAGTATTTT
TRBV4-2	once	TRBD2	TRBJ2-1	CASSQDREGRTNEQFF	TGTGCCAGCAGCCAAGATAGGGAGGGCCGTACGAATGAGCAGTTCTTC
TRBV2	once	TRBD2	TRBJ2-1	CASRATSGNNEQFF	TGTGCCAGCCGCGCAACTAGCGGGAACAATGAGCAGTTCTTC
TRBV14	NA	NA	TRBJ2-7	CASSPDSHEQYF	TGTGCCAGCAGCCCGGACAGTCACGAGCAGTACTTC
TRBV28	NA	NA	TRBJ1-2	CASSPPGGGYTF	TGTGCCAGCAGTCCGCCTGGGGGCGGCTACACCTTC
TRBV5-1	NA	NA	TRBJ2-7	CASSGGTVYEQYF	TGCGCCAGCAGCGGCGGGACAGTCTACGAGCAGTACTTC
TRBV9	NA	TRBD2	TRBJ2-1	CASSGTSGITYNEQFF	TGTGCCAGCAGCGGGACTAGCGGGATCACCTACAATGAGCAGTTCTTC
TRBV2	NA	NA	TRBJ2-3	CASTINSLVPTDTQYF	TGTGCCAGCACAATTAACTCCCTTGTACCCACAGATACGCAGTATTTT
TRBV11-2	NA	NA	TRBJ2-1	CASSFSLGQSSYNEQFF	TGTGCCAGCAGCTTCTCCCTCGGACAGAGCTCCTACAATGAGCAGTTCTTC
TRBV9	NA	NA	TRBJ2-1	CASSFPLVGLGLFF	TGTGCCAGCAGCTTCCCCCTGGTCGGTCTAGGTCTGTTCTTC
TRBV30	NA	NA	TRBJ1-2	CAWSVRGDYGYTF	TGTGCCTGGAGTGTACGAGGTGATTATGGCTACACCTTC
TRBV27	NA	NA	TRBJ2-3	CASSFLGASTDTQYF	TGTGCCAGCAGTTTCCTCGGTGCTAGCACAGATACGCAGTATTTT
TRBV7-8	NA	NA	TRBJ2-2	CASSNRRNTGELFF	TGTGCCAGCAGCAACAGACGGAACACCGGGGAGCTGTTTTTT
TRBV2	NA	NA	TRBJ2-7	CASRELTVPAYEQYF	TGTGCCAGCAGGGAGCTGACGGTACCAGCCTACGAGCAGTACTTC